Listed below are T cell receptor beta chains from one sample, sequenced in a study of shared clonotypes between healthy human individuals. Using immunoSEQ multiplex PCR, the repertoire was profiled, and TCRdb retains in-frame clones only, with some absent. This sample has under 1,100,000 clones, with about 80% found just once. Material: memory CD4+ T cells from PBMCs. Every receptor here comes from a man aged 18 to 29 in good health. Some clones in this sample may be carry-over from other donors' samples. The CDR3 runs from the conserved cysteine through the conserved F or W. Fields, in order: V gene, J gene, D gene, clone size, CDR3 DNA, CDR3 protein. A D gene is named only where the DNA matches it firmly. Not every row has a clone size; where given, it reads once, few, many or a size class.

TRBV28	TRBJ2-7	TRBD1	.	TGTGCCAGCAGTTCCCCGGGACAGGGAAGCGGCGAGCAGTACTTC	CASSSPGQGSGEQYF
TRBV4-1	TRBJ1-2	TRBD1	.	TGCGCCAGCAGCCAACCCCGGGACAGGGGGATGAAGGACTATGGCTACACCTTC	CASSQPRDRGMKDYGYTF
TRBV5-6	TRBJ1-1	.	few	TGTGCCAGCACCTACGCGGGCGGTCTGTCTGAAGCTTTCTTT	CASTYAGGLSEAFF
TRBV5-4	TRBJ1-1	.	.	TGTGCCAGCAGCAGGCGGGACACCGGAATGAACACTGAAGCTTTCTTT	CASSRRDTGMNTEAFF
TRBV7-9	TRBJ2-7	.	.	TGTGCCAGCAGCTTGCCCGGGGGGTACTTC	CASSLPGGYF
TRBV9	TRBJ2-7	.	.	TGTGCCAGCAGTCCCACAGGGCGCGAGCAGTACTTC	CASSPTGREQYF
TRBV14	TRBJ1-2	.	many	TGTGCCAGCAGCCGGGACCTAAATAACTATGGCTACACCTTC	CASSRDLNNYGYTF
TRBV5-1	TRBJ2-7	.	.	TGCGCCAGCAGCCTCGATCTGGGGCTGGGGGGGCAGTACTTC	CASSLDLGLGGQYF
TRBV5-1	TRBJ2-1	.	.	TGCGCCAGCAGCTTCACGGATAGCTCCTACAATGAGCAGTTCTTC	CASSFTDSSYNEQFF
TRBV28	TRBJ1-2	.	.	TGTGCCAGCAGTTCGTCTAGGGCCTACACCTTC	CASSSSRAYTF
TRBV5-6	TRBJ2-2	.	.	TGTGCCAGCAGCTTGGCACTGGCATGGGACGCCGGGGAGCTGTTTTTT	CASSLALAWDAGELFF
TRBV11-2	TRBJ2-6	.	.	TGTGCCAGCAGCTCAGGTAGCTCCACCTCTGGGGCCAACGTCCTGACTTTC	CASSSGSSTSGANVLTF
TRBV2	TRBJ1-2	.	few	TGTGCCAGCAGTGTTTTCGAGTCCTCGGATGGCTACACCTTC	CASSVFESSDGYTF
TRBV4-3	TRBJ2-7	TRBD1	.	TGCGCCAGCAGCCAGGCGGCGGCGGCAGGGGGCTTTGACGAGCAGTACTTC	CASSQAAAAGGFDEQYF
TRBV25-1	TRBJ2-3	.	.	TGTGCCAGCGGGGTAGGGGGTCGGGGGGCAGATACGCAGTATTTT	CASGVGGRGADTQYF
TRBV11-2	TRBJ1-1	.	.	TGTGCCAGCAGCTTAGATCTTTTGGCGAACACTGAAGCTTTCTTT	CASSLDLLANTEAFF